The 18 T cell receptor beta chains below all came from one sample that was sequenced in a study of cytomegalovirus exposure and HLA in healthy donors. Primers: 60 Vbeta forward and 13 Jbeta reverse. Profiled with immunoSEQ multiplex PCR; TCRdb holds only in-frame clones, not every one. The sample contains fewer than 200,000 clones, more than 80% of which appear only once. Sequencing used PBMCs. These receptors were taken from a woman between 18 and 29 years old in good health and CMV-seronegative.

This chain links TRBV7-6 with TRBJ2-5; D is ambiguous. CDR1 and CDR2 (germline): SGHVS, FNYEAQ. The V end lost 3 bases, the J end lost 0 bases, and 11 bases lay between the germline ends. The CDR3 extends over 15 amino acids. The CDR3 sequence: CASSFLTTYQETQYF. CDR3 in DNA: TGTGCCAGCAGCTTTCTGACAACGTACCAAGAGACCCAGTACTTC.

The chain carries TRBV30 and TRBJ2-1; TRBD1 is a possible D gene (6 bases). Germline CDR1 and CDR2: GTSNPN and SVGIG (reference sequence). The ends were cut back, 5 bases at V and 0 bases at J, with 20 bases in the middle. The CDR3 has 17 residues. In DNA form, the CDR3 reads TGTGCCTGGTCTGCCGCTACAGGGTCGAGCTCCTACAATGAGCAGTTCTTC. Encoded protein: CAWSAATGSSSYNEQFF.

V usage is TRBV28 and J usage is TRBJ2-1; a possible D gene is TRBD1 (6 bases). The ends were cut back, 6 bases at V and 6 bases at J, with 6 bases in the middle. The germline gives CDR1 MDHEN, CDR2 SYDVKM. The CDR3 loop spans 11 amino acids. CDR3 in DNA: TGTGCCAGCAGCAGGGGCAATGAGCAGTTCTTC. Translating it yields CASSRGNEQFF.

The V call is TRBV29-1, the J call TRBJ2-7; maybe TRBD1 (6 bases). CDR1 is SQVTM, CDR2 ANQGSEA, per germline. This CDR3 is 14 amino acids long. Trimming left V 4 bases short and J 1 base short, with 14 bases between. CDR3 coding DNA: TGCAGCGTTGTCGCTCAGGGGATATCCTACGAGCAGTACTTC. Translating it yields CSVVAQGISYEQYF.

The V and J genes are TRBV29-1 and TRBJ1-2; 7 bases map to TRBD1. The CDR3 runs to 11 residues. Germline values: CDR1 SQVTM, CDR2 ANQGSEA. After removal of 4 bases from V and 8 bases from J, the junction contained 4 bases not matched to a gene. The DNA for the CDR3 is TGCAGCGTTGTACAGGGGCTGGGCTACACCTTC. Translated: CSVVQGLGYTF.

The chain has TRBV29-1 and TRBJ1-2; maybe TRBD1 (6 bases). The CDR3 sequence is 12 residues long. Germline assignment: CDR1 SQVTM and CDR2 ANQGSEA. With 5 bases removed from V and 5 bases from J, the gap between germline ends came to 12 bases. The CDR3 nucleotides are TGCAGCGTTTACGGACAGATTTATGGCTACACCTTC. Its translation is CSVYGQIYGYTF.

The CDR3 reads CASSLTGAINQPQHF. The CDR3 DNA reads as TGTGCCAGCAGTTTGACAGGGGCGATAAATCAGCCCCAGCATTTT. V gene TRBV28 combines with J gene TRBJ1-5, with TRBD1 matching over 8 bases. The CDR3 loop spans 15 amino acids. Germline CDR1 is MDHEN and CDR2 is SYDVKM. Losses at the gene ends were 3 bases for V and 4 bases for J; bases not matched to a gene: 5.

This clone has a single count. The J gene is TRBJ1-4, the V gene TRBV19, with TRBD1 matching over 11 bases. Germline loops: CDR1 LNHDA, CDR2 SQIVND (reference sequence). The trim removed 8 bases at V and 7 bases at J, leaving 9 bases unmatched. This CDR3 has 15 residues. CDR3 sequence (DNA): TGTGCCAGTCAGCCCGGACAGGGGGCTACTGAAAAACTGTTTTTT. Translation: CASQPGQGATEKLFF. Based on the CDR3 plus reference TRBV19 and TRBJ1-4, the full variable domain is DGGITQSPKYLFRKEGQNVTLSCEQNLNHDAMYWYRQDPGQGLRLIYYSQIVNDFQKGDIAEGYSVSREKKESFPLTVTSAQKNPTAFYLCASQPGQGATEKLFFGSGTQLSVL.

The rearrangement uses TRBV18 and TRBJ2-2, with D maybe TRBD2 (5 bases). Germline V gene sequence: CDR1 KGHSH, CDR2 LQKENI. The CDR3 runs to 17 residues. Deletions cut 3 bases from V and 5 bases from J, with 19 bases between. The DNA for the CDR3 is TGTGCCAGCTCACCTGGTGGGGAGACGGTGTGGACCGGGGAGCTGTTTTTT. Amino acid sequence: CASSPGGETVWTGELFF.

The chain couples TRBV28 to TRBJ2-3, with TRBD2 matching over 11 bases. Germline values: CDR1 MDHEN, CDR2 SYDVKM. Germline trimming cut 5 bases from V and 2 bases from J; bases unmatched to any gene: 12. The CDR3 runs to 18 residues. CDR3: CASSPSFLLAGDTDTQYF. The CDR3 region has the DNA TGTGCCAGCAGTCCCTCTTTTTTACTAGCGGGAGACACAGATACGCAGTATTTT.

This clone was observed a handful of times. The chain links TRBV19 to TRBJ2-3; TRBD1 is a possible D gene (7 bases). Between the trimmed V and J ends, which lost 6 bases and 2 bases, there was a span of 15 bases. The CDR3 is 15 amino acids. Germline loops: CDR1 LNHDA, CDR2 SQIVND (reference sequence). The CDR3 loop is CASSPRGRTTDTQYF. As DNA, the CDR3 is TGTGCCAGTAGCCCCAGGGGGAGGACCACAGATACGCAGTATTTT.

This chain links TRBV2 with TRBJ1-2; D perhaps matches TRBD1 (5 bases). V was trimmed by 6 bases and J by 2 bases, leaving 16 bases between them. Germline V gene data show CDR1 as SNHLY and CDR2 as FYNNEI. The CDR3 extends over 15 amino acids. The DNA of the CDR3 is TGTGCCAGCAGCGCGGGACGGGGCAGGAACTATGGCTACACCTTC. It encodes CASSAGRGRNYGYTF.

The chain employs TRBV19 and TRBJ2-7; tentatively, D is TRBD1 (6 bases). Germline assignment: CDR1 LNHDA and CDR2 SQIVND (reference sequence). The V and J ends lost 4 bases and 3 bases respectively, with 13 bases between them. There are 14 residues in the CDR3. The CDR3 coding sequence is TGTGCCAGTAGTACCCTCAGGGGAGACTACGAGCAGTACTTC. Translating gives CASSTLRGDYEQYF.

The CDR3, as DNA: TGTGCCTGGGATTCCCCGGGACAGACCCCTGAAGCTTTCTTT. Residues: CAWDSPGQTPEAFF. This chain joins TRBV30 and TRBJ1-1; 7 nucleotides agree with TRBD1. Germline V CDR1 and CDR2: GTSNPN, SVGIG (reference sequence). The V gene end was trimmed by 5 bases and the J gene end by 6 bases; junction bases not matched to a gene: 12. CDR3 length: 14 amino acids.

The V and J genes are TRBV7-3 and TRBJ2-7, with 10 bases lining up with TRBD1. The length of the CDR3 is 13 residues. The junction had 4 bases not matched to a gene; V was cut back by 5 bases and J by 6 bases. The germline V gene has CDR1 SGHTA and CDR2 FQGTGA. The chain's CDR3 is CASSPDRGSEQYF. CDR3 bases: TGTGCCAGCAGCCCGGACAGGGGGAGCGAGCAGTACTTC. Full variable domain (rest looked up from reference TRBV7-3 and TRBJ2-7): GAGVSQTPSNKVTEKGKYVELRCDPISGHTALYWYRQSLGQGPEFLIYFQGTGAADDSGLPNDRFFAVRPEGSVSTLKIQRTERGDSAVYLCASSPDRGSEQYFGPGTRLTVT.

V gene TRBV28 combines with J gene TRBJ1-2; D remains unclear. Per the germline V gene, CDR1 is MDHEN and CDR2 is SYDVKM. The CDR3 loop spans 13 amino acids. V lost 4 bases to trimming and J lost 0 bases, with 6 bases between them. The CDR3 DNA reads TGTGCCAGCAGTTCCTCAGCTAACTATGGCTACACCTTC. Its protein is CASSSSANYGYTF.

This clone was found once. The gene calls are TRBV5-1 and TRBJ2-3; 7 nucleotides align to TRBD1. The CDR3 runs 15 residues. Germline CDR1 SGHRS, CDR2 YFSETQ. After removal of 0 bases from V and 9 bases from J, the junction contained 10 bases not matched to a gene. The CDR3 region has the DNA TGCGCCAGCAGCTTGGACAGGGGCCTACTAGGAACGCAGTATTTT. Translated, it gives CASSLDRGLLGTQYF.

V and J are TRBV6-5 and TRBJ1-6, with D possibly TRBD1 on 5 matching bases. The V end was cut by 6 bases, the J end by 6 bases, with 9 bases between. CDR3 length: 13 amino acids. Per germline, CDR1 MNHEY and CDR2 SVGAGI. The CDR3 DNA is TGTGCCAGCAGAAGGGGCAGTAATTCACCCCTCCACTTT. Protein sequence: CASRRGSNSPLHF.